This TCR beta chain was sequenced in a study of shared clonotypes between healthy human individuals. Study background: Researchers assigned three CD4 naive, three CD4 memory, two CD8 naive and one CD8 memory plate to each donor. Study-level results: A small donor pool kept down the genetic and exposure-history diversity that was represented.

The input for sorted-subset replicate PCRs was approximately 200 ng DNA, tens of thousands of T cell genomes. Clones were read by immunoSEQ multiplex PCR, and TCRdb kept only the in-frame ones, dropping some. The sample includes about 700,000 clones, around 67% of them seen just once. The V segment lost 8 bases and the J segment 11 bases; nucleotides outside the gene matches: 11. The CDR3 contains 12 residues. CDR1 is GTSNPN, CDR2 SVGIG, per germline (reference sequence). Notes on this clone: The target antigen is unknown.

This TCR came from a woman aged 30 to 39 in good health. The sample was memory CD4+ T cells sorted from blood. Indicated subset: CD45RA-negative fraction. This rearrangement joins TRBV30 to TRBJ1-5, with 8 positions matching TRBD1. The CDR3 nucleotides are TGTGCCGCCTCGACAGGGGCTAGGGCCCAGCATTTT. Translating it yields CAASTGARAQHF.